Each of the 15 T cell receptor beta chains below was sequenced from the same sample in a study of blood T cell repertoires in COVID-19. TCRdb's copy holds only in-frame clones and misses some; the assay was immunoSEQ multiplex PCR. Among about 200,000 clones, roughly 86% were seen once, and the ten largest hold 1.5% to 2%. The sequenced sample consisted of peripheral blood. The receptors stem from a man aged 18 to 30 with active or convalescent COVID-19.

This chain joins TRBV4-1 and TRBJ1-1; tentatively, D is TRBD1 (5 bases). CDR3 size: 15 residues. The germline gives CDR1 MGHRA, CDR2 YSYEKL. V lost 0 bases and J lost 5, with 13 bases in between. The CDR3: CASSQEGADRTEAFF. In DNA, the CDR3 is TGCGCCAGCAGCCAAGAAGGGGCAGATAGGACTGAAGCTTTCTTT.

This chain connects TRBV21-1 to TRBJ1-5. TRBV21-1 is a pseudogene locus. CDR3 length: 20 amino acids. Here the CDR3 DNA reads TGTGCCAGCAACATCCAAGTGGGGGGAAGGGGTTCATTTTTGGATCAGCCCCAGCATTTT. Translated, it gives CASNIQVGGRGSFLDQPQHF.

This clone has just a few counts. The chain employs TRBV5-6 and TRBJ1-5; maybe TRBD1 (5 bases). The germline V gene encodes CDR1 SGHDT and CDR2 YYEEEE. This CDR3 comprises 15 residues. V lost 4 bases and J lost 5, with 16 bases in between. The CDR3 is CASSRRGTGDQPQHF. Written as DNA, the CDR3 is TGTGCCAGCAGCAGACGCGGGACGGGGGATCAGCCCCAGCATTTT.

The chain employs TRBV7-2 and TRBJ2-7; 7 bases align to TRBD1. V trimming: 5 bases; J trimming: 6 bases; junction bases outside the gene matches: 10. This CDR3 is 14 amino acids long. Germline V gives CDR1 SGHTA, CDR2 FQGNSA. The CDR3 is CASSLTTQGLEQYF. CDR3 nucleotides: TGTGCCAGCAGCCTTACAACACAGGGGCTCGAGCAGTACTTC.

The genes are TRBV12-3 or TRBV12-4 and TRBJ1-5; D perhaps matches TRBD1 (5 bases). Deletions cut 4 bases from V and 7 bases from J, with 8 bases between. The CDR3 extends over 12 amino acids. In DNA form, the CDR3 reads TGTGCCAGCAGTTCCCAGGGCCAGCCCCAGCATTTT. Amino acid sequence: CASSSQGQPQHF.

This clone appeared a single time. The chain employs TRBV6-5 and TRBJ1-6, with TRBD1 as a possible D gene (5 bases). V gave up 6 bases and J gave up 0 bases, with 9 bases separating them. The CDR3 is 15 amino acids. Germline lookup yields CDR1 MNHEY and CDR2 SVGAGI. CDR3 DNA: TGTGCCAGCAGACGACAGAGCTCCTATAATTCACCCCTCCACTTT. Protein sequence: CASRRQSSYNSPLHF.

V and J are TRBV11-2 and TRBJ2-7; 7 bases map to TRBD2. V shed 5 bases, J shed 1 base, and the junction held 11 bases outside the gene matches. Germline V gene sequence: CDR1 SGHAT, CDR2 FQNNGV. The CDR3 spans 16 residues. The CDR3 region has the DNA TGTGCCAGCAGCGCGAAGCTCGGCGGGAGATCCTACGAGCAGTACTTC. Translated: CASSAKLGGRSYEQYF.

This clone was observed a handful of times. This chain uses TRBV7-2 with TRBJ1-2; no clear D gene. The CDR3 consists of 13 residues. The ends were cut back, 5 bases at V and 8 bases at J, with 15 bases in the middle. Germline V gene data show CDR1 as SGHTA and CDR2 as FQGNSA. The CDR3 reads CASSPTVAEGYTF. The CDR3 nucleotides are TGTGCCAGCAGCCCTACCGTAGCTGAGGGCTACACCTTC.

The CDR3 protein is CASSRDNFNQPQHF. CDR3 DNA: TGTGCCAGCAGCCGTGACAATTTCAATCAGCCCCAGCATTTT. The chain is built from TRBV7-9 and TRBJ1-5; the D is unclear. Germline values: CDR1 SEHNR, CDR2 FQNEAQ (reference sequence). This CDR3 region has 14 residues. V lost 5 bases and J lost 3, with 11 bases in between.

The rearrangement uses TRBV7-8 and TRBJ1-5; TRBD1 might be the D (5 bases). CDR1 SGHVS and CDR2 FQNEAQ come from the germline V gene. V lost 2 bases, J lost 2 bases, and 10 bases lay in between. This CDR3 contains 15 residues. The CDR3 nucleotides read TGTGCCAGCAGCTTAAGGGAAGGGGGCAATCAGCCCCAGCATTTT. Translation gives CASSLREGGNQPQHF.

V is TRBV11-3 and J is TRBJ2-5, with D tentatively TRBD2 (6 bases). Trimming removed 4 bases from V and 4 bases from J, with 22 bases in between. This CDR3 comprises 17 residues. CDR1 is SGHNT and CDR2 is YENEEA in the germline V gene. CDR3: CASSSGWGAEGGETQYF. As DNA, the CDR3 is TGTGCCAGCAGCTCAGGATGGGGAGCGGAGGGCGGAGAGACCCAGTACTTC.

CDR3 sequence: CASSLRYRGPLHEQYF. CDR3 DNA: TGTGCCAGCAGCTTAAGGTACAGGGGCCCTCTCCACGAGCAGTACTTC. The chain couples TRBV7-9 to TRBJ2-7; 7 bases agree with TRBD1. V lost 2 bases and J lost 5; bases outside the gene matches: 12. The CDR3 is 16 amino acids. Germline CDR1 reads SEHNR; CDR2 reads FQNEAQ (reference sequence). Filled out from reference TRBV7-9 and TRBJ2-7, the complete variable domain reads DTGVSQNPRHKITKRGQNVTFRCDPISEHNRLYWYRQTLGQGPEFLTYFQNEAQLEKSRLLSDRFSAERPKGSFSTLEIQRTEQGDSAMYLCASSLRYRGPLHEQYFGPGTRLTVT.

The rearrangement joins TRBV19 to TRBJ1-1; TRBD1 agrees at 8 bases. From germline, CDR1 is LNHDA and CDR2 SQIVND (reference sequence). Trimming removed 5 bases from V and 5 bases from J; junction bases left unmatched: 10. The CDR3 is 15 amino acids. CDR3 loop: CASSLLKGQGTEAFF. CDR3 in DNA: TGTGCCAGTAGTCTTCTGAAAGGACAGGGAACTGAAGCTTTCTTT.

V gene TRBV5-1 combines with J gene TRBJ2-3; TRBD2 matches at 13 bases. The CDR3 is 17 amino acids. Germline V CDR1 and CDR2: SGHRS, YFSETQ. Trimming took 5 bases from V and 6 from J; bases not matched to a gene: 12. The CDR3 DNA sequence: TGCGCCAGCAGAGTCGTAGGAACTAGCGGGAGGGCGGATACGCAGTATTTT. The encoded protein is CASRVVGTSGRADTQYF.

This chain joins TRBV27 and TRBJ2-7; the D gene is possibly TRBD1 (5 bases). V shed 5 bases and J shed 3 bases, with 11 bases lying between them. The CDR3 is 13 residues long. Germline assignment: CDR1 MNHEY and CDR2 SMNVEV (reference sequence). The CDR3 DNA is TGTGCCAGCAGTCCCTCTGACAGCTACGAGCAGTACTTC. It specifies CASSPSDSYEQYF.